Described below is a single T cell receptor beta chain sequence and its context. This entry belongs to a study of T cell responses to AZD1222 COVID-19 vaccine. Germline V CDR1 and CDR2: LNHDA, SQIVND (reference sequence). V was clipped by 0 bases and J by 4 bases, with 12 bases between them. This CDR3 has 15 residues. Some clones are missing from TCRdb's copy, which holds only in-frame ones; the method was immunoSEQ multiplex PCR. The sample contains around 100,000 clones, roughly four fifths of which appear only once. The sequences come from peripheral blood, collected on day 0 of AZD1222 vaccination. This clonotype was sampled from an adult in good health. The chain uses TRBV19 and TRBJ1-2, with D maybe TRBD1 (6 bases). CDR3 protein: CASSIERTVPYGYTF. The CDR3 DNA reads as TGTGCCAGTAGTATAGAAAGGACAGTCCCCTATGGCTACACCTTC.